This T cell receptor (beta chain) was identified during a study of shared clonotypes between healthy human individuals. Background on the study: Donors had three CD4 naive, three CD4 memory, two CD8 naive and one CD8 memory plate apiece.

The study, taken as a whole, reports: Rarefaction indicated that sorted-subset sequencing remained incomplete although depth was large. The authors expected sequencing depth to affect clonotype sharing among donors.

CD45RO-negative, CCR7-positively selected cells formed the naive CD8 fraction, excluding terminally differentiated effector memory CD45RA+ cells. Generated by immunoSEQ multiplex PCR, the TCRdb table keeps only in-frame clones and is missing some. The sample lists hundreds of thousands of clones, about 96% occurring once. This clone was detected only once. Its cognate antigen is unknown. Sequenced material: naive CD8+ T cells sorted from blood. This clonotype originated in a young woman in good health.

CDR3 protein: CASSLDQSGEKLFF. The CDR3 coding sequence is TGTGCCAGCAGCTTAGACCAGAGCGGTGAAAAACTGTTTTTT. The V call is TRBV7-9, the J call TRBJ1-4; D unresolved. The CDR3 contains 14 residues. The germline gives CDR1 SEHNR, CDR2 FQNEAQ (reference sequence). Between the trimmed V and J ends, which lost 1 base and 7 bases, there was a span of 10 bases.